This T cell receptor beta chain was profiled in a study of blood T cell repertoires in COVID-19. On the study more broadly: Acute and convalescent COVID-19 samples came from the United States, Italy and Spain. In each case, the material was cDNA or gDNA derived from T cells, B-cell-depleted T cells, or PBMCs.

Original methodology: It was from reference gene primer amplification that nucleated cell counts were estimated. Sequencing was performed with immunoSEQ multiplex PCR; in TCRdb, only in-frame clones are kept and a portion is missing. Clone size and V and J calls were adopted from that table, with D and trimming inferred from the DNA. The sample has over 90,000 clones, more than 70% seen once. Germline assignment: CDR1 LNHNV and CDR2 YYDKDF (reference sequence). Trimming cost V 6 bases and J 5 bases, with 16 bases left between them. CDR3 length: 15 amino acids. Sample: peripheral blood. This TCR came from a woman aged 80 or over in a cohort sampled during active COVID-19. The V gene is TRBV15, the J gene TRBJ2-2; D is perhaps TRBD1 (5 bases). CDR3 region: CATSSAGPLTGELFF. CDR3 DNA sequence: TGTGCCACCAGTAGTGCAGGGCCCCTTACCGGGGAGCTGTTTTTT.